A selection of T cell receptor beta chains follows, all from one sample in a study of OX40 agonist ivuxolimab in advanced cancers. Profiled with immunoSEQ multiplex PCR; TCRdb holds only in-frame clones, not every one. The table shows over 45,000 clones, with around nine tenths occurring only once. The source material was CD4+ or CD8+ T cells sorted from blood, sampled in a trial of the OX40 agonist ivuxolimab. The origin of the receptors is an adult with an advanced solid tumor such as melanoma, head and neck, liver or kidney cancer. The CDR3 runs from the conserved cysteine through the conserved F or W. The D gene is left open where the match is weak. Only some rows state a clone size, as once, few, many or a class for expanded clones.

TRBD1,-,TRBJ2-3,TRBV6-4,CASGDSGGADTQYF,TGTGCCAGCGGTGACTCAGGGGGCGCAGATACGCAGTATTTT
-,-,TRBJ2-5,TRBV7-2,CASSLVGGLVKETQYF,TGTGCCAGCAGCTTAGTTGGGGGACTCGTCAAGGAGACCCAGTACTTC
-,few,TRBJ2-5,TRBV6-5,CASSLVVEAQETQYF,TGTGCCAGCAGTTTGGTGGTGGAGGCCCAAGAGACCCAGTACTTC
-,-,TRBJ2-1,TRBV18,CASSSQDHNEQFF,TGTGCCAGCTCATCCCAGGATCACAATGAGCAGTTCTTC
-,-,TRBJ1-5,TRBV6-1,CASREKLGNQPQHF,TGTGCCAGCCGGGAAAAACTTGGCAATCAGCCCCAGCATTTT
-,-,TRBJ2-1,TRBV18,CASSAQGYNEQFF,TGTGCCAGCTCAGCTCAGGGCTACAATGAGCAGTTCTTC
TRBD2,once,TRBJ2-3,TRBV30,CAWSVLAGVIDTQYF,TGTGCCTGGAGTGTACTAGCGGGAGTTATAGATACGCAGTATTTT
-,-,TRBJ2-2,TRBV5-4,CASSLAARSGYGELFF,TGTGCCAGCAGCTTGGCTGCGAGGAGCGGGTACGGGGAGCTGTTTTTT
TRBD1,-,TRBJ1-1,TRBV5-6,CASSSRTGATEAFF,TGTGCCAGCAGCTCCCGGACAGGGGCCACTGAAGCTTTCTTT
-,-,TRBJ2-4,TRBV7-3,CASSSPRNIQYF,TGTGCCAGCAGCTCCCCTCGAAACATTCAGTACTTC
-,-,TRBJ2-1,TRBV29-1,CSVEEGVGNEQFF,TGCAGCGTTGAAGAGGGGGTAGGCAATGAGCAGTTCTTC
-,-,TRBJ1-1,TRBV28,CASSLTVPNTEAFF,TGTGCCAGCAGTTTAACGGTGCCTAACACTGAAGCTTTCTTT
-,-,TRBJ2-1,TRBV2,CASSVGLPIVVDEQFF,TGTGCCAGCAGTGTGGGTCTACCCATAGTGGTCGATGAGCAGTTCTTC
TRBD1,-,TRBJ1-1,TRBV19,CASSIGVTGVNTEAFF,TGTGCCAGTAGTATAGGGGTGACAGGGGTGAACACTGAAGCTTTCTTT
-,-,TRBJ2-7,TRBV5-1,CASSLIGASSYEQYF,TGCGCCAGCAGCTTAATCGGGGCGAGCTCCTACGAGCAGTACTTC
-,once,TRBJ1-4,TRBV14,CASSEAAGRNEKLFF,TGTGCCAGCAGCGAAGCGGCGGGGAGGAATGAAAAACTGTTTTTT
-,-,TRBJ2-1,TRBV19,CASRRRAYNEQFF,TGTGCCAGTAGAAGGAGAGCCTACAATGAGCAGTTCTTC